This entry features one T cell receptor beta chain sequence. No antigen is known for it. Germline-derived CDR1 and CDR2 are SGHAT and FQNNGV. The length of the CDR3 is 13 residues. Trimming took 6 bases from V and 5 from J, leaving 14 bases between them. TCRdb's copy holds only in-frame clones and misses some; the assay was immunoSEQ multiplex PCR. The sample includes 2 million to 2.5 million clones, roughly 90% seen only once; the top ten take approximately 0.4%. The sample belongs to a study of shared clonotypes between healthy human individuals. Study-wide background: The donor pool was made up of a couple of women and a few men aged 18 to 49.

Findings and limits, study-wide: Relative to clonotypes present in all four donors, those not shared had lower generation probabilities.

The V call is TRBV11-2, the J call TRBJ2-7; D call uncertain. Specimen: naive CD4+ T cells from PBMCs. The subset is: CD45RA+ positively selected. This TCR was sampled from a man younger than 35 in good health. Some clones in this sample may be carry-over from other donors' samples. The CDR3 region has the DNA TGTGCCAGCAGACCTCTGGGTAGCCACGAGCAGTACTTC. Its protein product is CASRPLGSHEQYF.